The present T cell receptor beta chain was sequenced within a study of monozygotic twins with inflammatory bowel disease. Researchers isolated total RNA from whole blood without sorting T cells. Both the TCRalpha cDNA and the TCRbeta cDNA were taken through two nested PCRs, lasting about 16 and 10 cycles. With the 5' RACE reads reprocessed, TCRdb shows one record per CDR3 protein and no DNA. This sample carries 170,000 or so distinct CDR3 sequences, with 6% to 9.5% going to the ten biggest clones. The germline gives CDR1 MDHEN, CDR2 SYDVKM. The CDR3 runs 14 residues. The TCR comes from a human donor with ulcerative colitis or Crohn's disease, or a healthy co-twin of an affected twin (not recorded which). The gene calls are TRBV28 and TRBJ2-5; as DNA is missing, the TRBD1 call by TCRdb cannot be tested. Sequenced input: blood. The CDR3 loop reads CASRTTGVQETQYF.